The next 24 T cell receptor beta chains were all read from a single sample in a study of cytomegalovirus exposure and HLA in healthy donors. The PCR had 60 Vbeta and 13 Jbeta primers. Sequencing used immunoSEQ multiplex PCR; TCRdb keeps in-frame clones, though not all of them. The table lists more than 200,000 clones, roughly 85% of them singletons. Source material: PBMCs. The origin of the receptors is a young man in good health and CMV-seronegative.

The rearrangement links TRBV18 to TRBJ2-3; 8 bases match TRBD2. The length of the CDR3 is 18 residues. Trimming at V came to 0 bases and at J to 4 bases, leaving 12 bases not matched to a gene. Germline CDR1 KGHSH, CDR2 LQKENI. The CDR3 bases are TGTGCCAGCTCACCACCGAGACTAGCGAAGGCTAGGGCAGATACGCAGTATTTT. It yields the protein CASSPPRLAKARADTQYF.

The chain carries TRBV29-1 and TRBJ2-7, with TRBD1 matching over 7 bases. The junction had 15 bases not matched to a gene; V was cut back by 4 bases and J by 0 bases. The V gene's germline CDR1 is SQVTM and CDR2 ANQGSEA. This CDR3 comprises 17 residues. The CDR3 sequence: CSVVWAQPGQHSYEQYF. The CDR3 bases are TGCAGCGTTGTCTGGGCACAACCGGGACAGCACTCCTACGAGCAGTACTTC.

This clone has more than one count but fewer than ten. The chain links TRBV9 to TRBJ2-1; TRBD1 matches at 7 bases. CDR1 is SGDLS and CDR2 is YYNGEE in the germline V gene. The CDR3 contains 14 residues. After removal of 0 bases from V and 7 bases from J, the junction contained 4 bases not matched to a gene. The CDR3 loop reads CASSVEGAGNEQFF. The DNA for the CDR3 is TGTGCCAGCAGCGTAGAGGGGGCCGGTAATGAGCAGTTCTTC.

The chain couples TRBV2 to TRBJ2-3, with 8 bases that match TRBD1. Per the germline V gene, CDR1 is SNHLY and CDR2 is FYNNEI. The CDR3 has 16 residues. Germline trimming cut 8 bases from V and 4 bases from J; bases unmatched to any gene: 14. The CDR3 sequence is CASGGFDRGNPDTQYF. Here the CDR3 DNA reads TGTGCCAGCGGTGGTTTCGACAGGGGTAATCCAGATACGCAGTATTTT.

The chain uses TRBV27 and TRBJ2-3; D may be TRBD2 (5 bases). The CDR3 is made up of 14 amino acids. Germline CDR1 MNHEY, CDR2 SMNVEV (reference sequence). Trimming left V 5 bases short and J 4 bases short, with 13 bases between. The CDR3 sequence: CASSNKPSPDTQYF. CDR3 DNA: TGTGCCAGCAGTAATAAACCTAGCCCAGATACGCAGTATTTT.

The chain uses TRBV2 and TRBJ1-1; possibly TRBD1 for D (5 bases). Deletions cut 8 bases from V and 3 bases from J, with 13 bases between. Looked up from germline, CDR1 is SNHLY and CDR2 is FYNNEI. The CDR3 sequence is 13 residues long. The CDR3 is CASVPGLYTEAFF. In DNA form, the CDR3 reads TGTGCCAGCGTCCCGGGACTTTACACTGAAGCTTTCTTT.

The CDR3 DNA sequence: TGTGCCAGCAGCCAAGAAGATGGTCGGGGATCTGAAGCTTTCTTT. Amino acids: CASSQEDGRGSEAFF. The V gene is TRBV4-2, the J gene TRBJ1-1, with D unclear. Germline CDR1 is LGHNA and CDR2 is YNFKEQ. Trimming pared 0 bases from V and 6 bases from J, leaving 14 bases between. The CDR3 totals 15 residues.

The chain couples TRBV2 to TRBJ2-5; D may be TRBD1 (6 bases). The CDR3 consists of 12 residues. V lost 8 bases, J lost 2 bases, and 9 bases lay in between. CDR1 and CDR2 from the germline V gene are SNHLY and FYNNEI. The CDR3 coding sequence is TGTGCCAGCGGGACACGTCAAGAGACCCAGTACTTC. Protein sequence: CASGTRQETQYF. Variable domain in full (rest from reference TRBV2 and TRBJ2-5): EPEVTQTPSHQVTQMGQEVILRCVPISNHLYFYWYRQILGQKVEFLVSFYNNEISEKSEIFDDQFSVERPDGSNFTLKIRSTKLEDSAMYFCASGTRQETQYFGPGTRLLVL.

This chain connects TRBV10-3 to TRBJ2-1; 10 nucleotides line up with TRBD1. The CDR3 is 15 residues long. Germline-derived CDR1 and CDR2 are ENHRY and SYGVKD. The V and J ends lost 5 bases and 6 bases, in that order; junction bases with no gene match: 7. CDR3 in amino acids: CAISRDRGQSNEQFF. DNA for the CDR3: TGTGCCATCAGTCGTGACAGGGGGCAAAGCAATGAGCAGTTCTTC.

Written as DNA, the CDR3 is TGTGCCAGCAGCGTACATAGGAGCTCCTACGAGCAGTACTTC. Amino acid sequence: CASSVHRSSYEQYF. The V call is TRBV14, the J call TRBJ2-5, with D hard to call. The DNA end is more similar to TRBJ2-7, so the J call may be wrong. This CDR3 has 14 residues. CDR1 and CDR2 from the germline V gene are SGHDN and FVKESK.

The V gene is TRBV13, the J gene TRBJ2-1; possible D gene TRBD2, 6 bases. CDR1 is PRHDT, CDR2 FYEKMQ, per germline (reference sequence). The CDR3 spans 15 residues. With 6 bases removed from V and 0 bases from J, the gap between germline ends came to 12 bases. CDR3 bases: TGTGCCAGCAGGCGCCCCGGGAGCTCCTACAATGAGCAGTTCTTC. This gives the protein CASRRPGSSYNEQFF. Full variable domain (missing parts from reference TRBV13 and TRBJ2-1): AAGVIQSPRHLIKEKRETATLKCYPIPRHDTVYWYQQGPGQDPQFLISFYEKMQSDKGSIPDRFSAQQFSDYHSELNMSSLELGDSALYFCASRRPGSSYNEQFFGPGTRLTVL.

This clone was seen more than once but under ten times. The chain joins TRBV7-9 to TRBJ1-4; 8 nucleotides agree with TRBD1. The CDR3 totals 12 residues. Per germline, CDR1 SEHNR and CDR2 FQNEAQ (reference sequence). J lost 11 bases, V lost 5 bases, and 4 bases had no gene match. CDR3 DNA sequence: TGTGCCAGCAGCCCGTGGACAGGGAAACTGTTTTTT. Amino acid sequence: CASSPWTGKLFF.

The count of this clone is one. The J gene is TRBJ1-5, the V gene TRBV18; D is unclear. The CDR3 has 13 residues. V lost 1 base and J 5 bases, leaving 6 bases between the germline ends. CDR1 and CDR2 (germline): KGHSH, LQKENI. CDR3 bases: TGTGCCAGCTCACCACTTCCCGATCAGCCCCAGCATTTT. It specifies CASSPLPDQPQHF.

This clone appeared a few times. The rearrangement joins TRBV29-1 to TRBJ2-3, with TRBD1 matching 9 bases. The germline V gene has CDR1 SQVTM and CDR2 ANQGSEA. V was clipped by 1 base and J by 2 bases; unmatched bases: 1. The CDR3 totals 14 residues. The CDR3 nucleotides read TGCAGCGTTGAAGGGGACAGGGACACAGATACGCAGTATTTT. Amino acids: CSVEGDRDTDTQYF.

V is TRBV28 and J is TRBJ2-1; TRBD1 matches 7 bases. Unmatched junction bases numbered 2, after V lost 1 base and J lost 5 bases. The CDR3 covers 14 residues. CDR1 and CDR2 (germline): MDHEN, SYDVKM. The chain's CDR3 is CASSLSGGNNEQFF. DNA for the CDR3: TGTGCCAGCAGTTTATCAGGGGGTAACAATGAGCAGTTCTTC.

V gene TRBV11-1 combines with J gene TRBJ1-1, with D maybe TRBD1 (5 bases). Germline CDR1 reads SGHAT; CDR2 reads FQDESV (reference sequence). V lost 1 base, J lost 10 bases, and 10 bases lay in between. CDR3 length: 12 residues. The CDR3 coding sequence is TGTGCCAGCAGCTTAGGCGGGGGGACAGCTTTCTTT. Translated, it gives CASSLGGGTAFF.

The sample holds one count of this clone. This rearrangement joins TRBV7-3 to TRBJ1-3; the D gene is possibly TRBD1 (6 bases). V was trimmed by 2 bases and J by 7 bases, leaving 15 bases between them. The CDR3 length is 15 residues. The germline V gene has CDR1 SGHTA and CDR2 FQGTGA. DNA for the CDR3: TGTGCCAGCAGCTTATATACAGGGCTCGGGAACACCATATATTTT. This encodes CASSLYTGLGNTIYF.

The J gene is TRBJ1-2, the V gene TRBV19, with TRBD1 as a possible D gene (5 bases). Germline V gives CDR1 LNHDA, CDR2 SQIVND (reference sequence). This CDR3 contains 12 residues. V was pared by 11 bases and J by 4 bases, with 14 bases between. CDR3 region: CAGHGPFYGYTF. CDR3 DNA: TGTGCCGGACATGGGCCTTTCTATGGCTACACCTTC.

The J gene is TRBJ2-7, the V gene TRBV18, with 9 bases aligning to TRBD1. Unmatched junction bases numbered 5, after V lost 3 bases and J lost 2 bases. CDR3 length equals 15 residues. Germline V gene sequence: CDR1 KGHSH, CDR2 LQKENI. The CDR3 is CASSPGQGGTYEQYF. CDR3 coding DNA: TGTGCCAGCTCACCGGGACAGGGTGGCACCTACGAGCAGTACTTC. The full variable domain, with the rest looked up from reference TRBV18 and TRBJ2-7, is NAGVMQNPRHLVRRRGQEARLRCSPMKGHSHVYWYRQLPEEGLKFMVYLQKENIIDESGMPKERFSAEFPKEGPSILRIQQVVRGDSAAYFCASSPGQGGTYEQYFGPGTRLTVT.

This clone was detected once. The CDR3 region has the DNA TGTGCCAGCAGCCAAACGACAGGAAATGAAAAACTGTTTTTT. Translated: CASSQTTGNEKLFF. The chain uses TRBV4-2 and TRBJ1-4; TRBD1 is a possible D gene (6 bases). V was shortened by 2 bases and J by 5 bases, with 9 bases between the two germline ends. Germline lookup yields CDR1 LGHNA and CDR2 YNFKEQ. The CDR3 is 14 residues long.

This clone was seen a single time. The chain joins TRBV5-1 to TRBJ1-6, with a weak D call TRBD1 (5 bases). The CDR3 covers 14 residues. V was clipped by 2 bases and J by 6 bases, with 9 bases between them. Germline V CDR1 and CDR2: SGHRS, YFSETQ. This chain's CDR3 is CASSFQGSNSPLHF. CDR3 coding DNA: TGCGCCAGCAGCTTTCAGGGTTCTAATTCACCCCTCCACTTT.

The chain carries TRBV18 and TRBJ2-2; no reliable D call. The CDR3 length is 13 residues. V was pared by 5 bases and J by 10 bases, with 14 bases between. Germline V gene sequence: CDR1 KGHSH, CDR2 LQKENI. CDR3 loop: CASSIQSPEELFF. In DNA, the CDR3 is TGTGCCAGCTCAATCCAGTCTCCCGAGGAGCTGTTTTTT.

CDR3 loop: CASSLIDSNTEAFF. CDR3 DNA sequence: TGTGCCAGCAGCTTGATCGACAGTAACACTGAAGCTTTCTTT. The chain couples TRBV5-5 to TRBJ1-1, with a tentative D call TRBD1 (5 bases). Trimming stripped 1 base from V and 2 bases from J, with 9 bases between. The germline gives CDR1 SGHKS, CDR2 YYEKEE (reference sequence). This CDR3 has 14 residues. The full variable domain, rest sourced from reference TRBV5-5 and TRBJ1-1, is DAGVTQSPTHLIKTRGQQVTLRCSPISGHKSVSWYQQVLGQGPQFIFQYYEKEERGRGNFPDRFSARQFPNYSSELNVNALLLGDSALYLCASSLIDSNTEAFFGQGTRLTVV.

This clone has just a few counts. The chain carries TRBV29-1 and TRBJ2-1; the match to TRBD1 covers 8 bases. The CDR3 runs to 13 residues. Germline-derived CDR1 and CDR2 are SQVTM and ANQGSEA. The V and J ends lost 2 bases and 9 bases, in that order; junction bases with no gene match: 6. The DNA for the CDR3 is TGCAGCGTTGAAATCTGGCAGGGGGCTGAGCAGTTCTTC. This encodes CSVEIWQGAEQFF.